This TCR beta chain emerged from a study of cytomegalovirus exposure and HLA in healthy donors. Study information: Earlier, 200 million or so T cells were analyzed, and 90 million to 120 million unique TCR beta sequences were found among them.

The CDR3 sequence is 15 residues long. V was clipped by 0 bases and J by 0 bases, with 8 bases between them. The germline V gene encodes CDR1 SGDLS and CDR2 YYNGEE. The PCR was carried out with 60 Vbeta primers and 13 Jbeta primers. Profiled with immunoSEQ multiplex PCR; TCRdb holds only in-frame clones, not every one. The repertoire holds 110,000 or so clones, with around 84% as singletons. At sampling all donors were nominally healthy, likely with unrecorded immune exposures. J is TRBJ2-3 and V is TRBV9; D is unresolved. Sequenced input: PBMCs. This sequence was found in a man aged 25-45 years in good health and CMV-seronegative. CDR3 loop: CASSVDSPSTDTQYF. CDR3 DNA sequence: TGTGCCAGCAGCGTAGACAGTCCTAGCACAGATACGCAGTATTTT.